This entry lists 10 T cell receptor beta chains sequenced from one sample in a study of T cells in Graves' hyperthyroidism and ophthalmopathy. RNA transcripts provided the source from which TCR beta CDR3 regions were amplified. RT-PCR in the first round (using the HTBI primer set) targeted the TCR CDR3. A single record per CDR3 protein comes from TCRdb applying MiXCR to the multiplex PCR reads. The sample lists under 400,000 distinct CDR3 sequences, more than 20% occurring once. Sequenced material: blood. Every receptor here comes from a man in his forties or fifties with Graves' hyperthyroidism.

This clonotype was seen at least ten times. The V gene is TRBV7-9, the J gene TRBJ2-5; 9 bases are a match to TRBD1. Germline V gene sequence: CDR1 SEHNR, CDR2 FQNEAQ (reference sequence). This CDR3 contains 15 residues. The J segment lost 2 bases and the V segment lost 1 base, leaving 2 bases of the junction unmatched. CDR3 in DNA: TGTGCCAGCAGCTTAGTCGGGACAGGGCAAGAGACCCAGTACTTC. The encoded protein is CASSLVGTGQETQYF. Filled out from reference TRBV7-9 and TRBJ2-5, the complete variable domain reads DTGVSQNPRHKITKRGQNVTFRCDPISEHNRLYWYRQTLGQGPEFLTYFQNEAQLEKSRLLSDRFSAERPKGSFSTLEIQRTEQGDSAMYLCASSLVGTGQETQYFGPGTRLLVL.

This clonotype was observed a few times. The chain employs TRBV7-9 and TRBJ2-4; 9 nucleotides match TRBD2. The CDR3 length is 17 residues. V was clipped by 2 bases and J by 3 bases; unmatched bases: 8. CDR1 and CDR2 (germline): SEHNR, FQNEAQ (reference sequence). The CDR3 nucleotides read TGTGCCAGCAGCTTATTGGAGGGGACTAGCATCAAAAACATTCAGTACTTC. Residues: CASSLLEGTSIKNIQYF.

At least ten counts were recorded for this clonotype. The V gene is TRBV5-5, the J gene TRBJ2-1, with 10 bases fitting TRBD2. J was trimmed by 8 bases and V by 4 bases; bases with no gene match: 12. The germline V gene has CDR1 SGHKS and CDR2 YYEKEE (reference sequence). The CDR3 is made up of 16 amino acids. The CDR3 DNA reads TGTGCCAGCAGCAATCCGGGTAGCGGGAGGATCGATGAGCAGTTCTTC. It specifies CASSNPGSGRIDEQFF.

The V gene is TRBV4-1, the J gene TRBJ2-5; tentatively, D is TRBD1 or TRBD2 (6 bases each). Trimming shortened V by 0 bases and J by 2 bases, and 10 bases separated the two germline ends. The CDR3 length is 15 residues. CDR1 is MGHRA and CDR2 is YSYEKL in the germline V gene. The CDR3 sequence: CASSQDGGRQETQYF. CDR3 sequence (DNA): TGCGCCAGCAGCCAAGATGGGGGGCGGCAAGAGACCCAGTACTTC.

J is TRBJ1-1 and V is TRBV27; D unclear. V lost 2 bases, J lost 4 bases, and 14 bases lay in between. The CDR3 is 15 amino acids. Germline loops: CDR1 MNHEY, CDR2 SMNVEV (reference sequence). This CDR3 is CASSLARAFGTEAFF. In DNA form, the CDR3 reads TGTGCCAGCAGTTTAGCCCGGGCATTCGGCACTGAAGCTTTCTTT.

Comments on this clonotype: One end of the junction fails to match germline, which may point to a read error. This chain uses TRBV20-1 with TRBJ2-2; D uncertain. The CDR3 is 15 residues long. CDR1 and CDR2 from the germline V gene are DFQATT and SNEGSKA (reference sequence). The CDR3 DNA reads TGCAGTGCTAGAGGGGGTCGAGCGAAGACCGGGGAGCTGTTTTTT. This encodes CSARGGRAKTGELFF.

The chain combines TRBV6-1 with TRBJ2-7, with 11 positions matching TRBD2. This CDR3 has 15 amino acids. Trimming removed 6 bases from V and 3 bases from J; junction bases left unmatched: 7. Germline CDR1 and CDR2: MNHNS and SASEGT. This CDR3 reads CASRVSSGRYYEQYF. The CDR3 nucleotides are TGTGCCAGCAGGGTATCTAGCGGGAGGTACTACGAGCAGTACTTC.

The chain joins TRBV6-2 or TRBV6-3 to TRBJ2-2; no clear D gene. Looked up from germline, CDR1 is MNHEY and CDR2 is SVGEGT. The ends were cut back, 5 bases at V and 7 bases at J, with 8 bases in the middle. The CDR3 spans 12 residues. The CDR3 loop reads CASSIPSGELFF. The CDR3 region has the DNA TGTGCCAGCAGTATTCCAAGCGGGGAGCTGTTTTTT.

Only one count was recorded for this clonotype. The chain has TRBV4-1 and TRBJ2-3, with D perhaps TRBD2 (6 bases). In germline, CDR1 is MGHRA, CDR2 YSYEKL. This CDR3 contains 17 residues. V was pared by 0 bases and J by 2 bases, with 15 bases between. The CDR3 DNA reads as TGCGCCAGCAGCCAAGAAGGTTTTGCGGGAAACACAGATACGCAGTATTTT. It specifies CASSQEGFAGNTDTQYF.

This clonotype was recorded at least ten times. This sequence joins TRBV27 and TRBJ2-1; 16 bases fit TRBD2. With V trimmed by 5 bases and J by 3 bases, 7 bases remained unmatched. The CDR3 is 18 amino acids. Germline CDR1 MNHEY, CDR2 SMNVEV (reference sequence). The CDR3 sequence: CASSTGTSGRAYYNEQFF. The CDR3 coding sequence is TGTGCCAGCAGTACAGGGACTAGCGGGAGGGCCTACTACAATGAGCAGTTCTTC.